This TCR beta chain emerged from a study of shared clonotypes between healthy human individuals. The CDR3 loop spans 16 amino acids. The germline V and J ends were trimmed by 1 base and 5 bases, with 14 bases remaining between them. The germline gives CDR1 LGHNA, CDR2 YNFKEQ. Using immunoSEQ multiplex PCR, the repertoire was profiled, and TCRdb retains in-frame clones only, with some absent. The sample lists about 680,000 clones, roughly 70% occurring once. Concerning this clone: Its antigen is undetermined.

Overall study results and limits: The authors sampled blood alone, and tissue repertoires likely differ.

The clonotype comes from a woman aged 25 to 39 in good health. Sequenced: memory CD4+ T cells sorted from blood. Subset described: CD45RA-negative fraction. The chain links TRBV4-2 to TRBJ2-2; possible D gene TRBD1, 5 bases. This chain's CDR3 is CASSQVGLGETGELFF. CDR3 nucleotides: TGTGCCAGCAGCCAAGTGGGGTTAGGGGAAACCGGGGAGCTGTTTTTT.